These 21 T cell receptor beta chains were all obtained from the same sample, sequenced in a study of shared clonotypes between healthy human individuals. Some clones are missing from TCRdb's copy, which holds only in-frame ones; the method was immunoSEQ multiplex PCR. The sample has fewer than 3 million clones; around 92% are singletons. The sequencing input was naive CD4+ T cells from PBMCs. Described subset: CD45RA+ positively selected. The source is a man between 18 and 35 years old in good health. Some clones in this sample may be carry-over from other donors' samples.

V usage is TRBV6-5 and J usage is TRBJ2-3, with D tentatively TRBD2 (6 bases). CDR3 size: 14 residues. Per germline, CDR1 MNHEY and CDR2 SVGAGI. Trimming took 5 bases from V and 0 from J, leaving 9 bases between them. CDR3 sequence: CASSRTTSTDTQYF. CDR3 DNA sequence: TGTGCCAGCAGTCGGACTACTAGCACAGATACGCAGTATTTT.

The chain combines TRBV19 with TRBJ1-2; D perhaps matches TRBD1 (6 bases). With 7 bases removed from V and 4 bases from J, the gap between germline ends came to 19 bases. The germline V gene has CDR1 LNHDA and CDR2 SQIVND (reference sequence). The CDR3 sequence is 15 residues long. CDR3 amino acids: CASTTLDSPSYGYTF. CDR3 coding DNA: TGTGCCAGTACCACGTTGGACAGCCCATCCTATGGCTACACCTTC.

The V and J genes are TRBV5-4 and TRBJ1-4; D is possibly TRBD1 (6 bases). Trimming stripped 1 base from V and 5 bases from J, with 15 bases between. The CDR3 is made up of 16 amino acids. The germline CDR1 and CDR2 sequences are SGHNT and YYREEE (reference sequence). The CDR3 DNA is TGTGCCAGCAGCTTGACCCGCAGGGGCTACAATGAAAAACTGTTTTTT. Translation: CASSLTRRGYNEKLFF.

The chain links TRBV28 to TRBJ1-2; D is uncertain. This CDR3 spans 15 amino acids. Between the trimmed V and J ends, which lost 5 bases and 4 bases, there was a span of 17 bases. Germline-derived CDR1 and CDR2 are MDHEN and SYDVKM. CDR3 nucleotide sequence: TGTGCCAGCAGTCCGAACCCTCATGGCGGCTATGGCTACACCTTC. Residues: CASSPNPHGGYGYTF.

J is TRBJ2-7 and V is TRBV5-5; tentative D call: TRBD2 (6 bases). V lost 1 base and J 2 bases, leaving 10 bases between the germline ends. The CDR3 has 14 residues. CDR1 and CDR2 (germline): SGHKS, YYEKEE (reference sequence). The CDR3 nucleotides read TGTGCCAGCAGCTTGCTTAGCGGAGCCTACGAGCAGTACTTC. It translates to CASSLLSGAYEQYF.

The rearrangement uses TRBV28 and TRBJ1-4; no firm D call. Germline CDR1 reads MDHEN; CDR2 reads SYDVKM. V was cut by 6 bases and J by 4 bases, with 12 bases left in between. The CDR3 consists of 14 residues. CDR3 sequence: CASSLAPVNEKLFF. The CDR3 coding sequence is TGTGCCAGCAGCCTAGCCCCGGTTAATGAAAAACTGTTTTTT.

CDR3 in DNA: TGTGCCAGCAGCGCCAAGGCCGCGAACACTGAAGCTTTCTTT. The encoded protein is CASSAKAANTEAFF. V and J are TRBV9 and TRBJ1-1; no definite D call. The CDR3 covers 14 residues. The ends were cut back, 3 bases at V and 1 base at J, with 10 bases in the middle. Germline CDR1 is SGDLS and CDR2 is YYNGEE.

The rearrangement links TRBV28 to TRBJ2-7; a possible D gene is TRBD1 (7 bases). The germline gives CDR1 MDHEN, CDR2 SYDVKM. This CDR3 contains 15 residues. With 5 bases removed from V and 9 bases from J, the gap between germline ends came to 23 bases. CDR3 DNA sequence: TGTGCCAGCAGTCGCACTATTCCCCAGGGGGGAGGGCAGTACTTC. Protein product: CASSRTIPQGGGQYF.

The rearrangement joins TRBV5-1 to TRBJ2-1; D is unresolved. From germline, CDR1 is SGHRS and CDR2 YFSETQ. V lost 1 base and J 6 bases, leaving 11 bases between the germline ends. This CDR3 spans 14 amino acids. The chain's CDR3 is CASSLFPDGNEQFF. In DNA form, the CDR3 reads TGCGCCAGCAGCTTGTTTCCGGATGGCAATGAGCAGTTCTTC. The variable domain in full, with the rest retrieved from reference TRBV5-1 and TRBJ2-1, is KAGVTQTPRYLIKTRGQQVTLSCSPISGHRSVSWYQQTPGQGLQFLFEYFSETQRNKGNFPGRFSGRQFSNSRSEMNVSTLELGDSALYLCASSLFPDGNEQFFGPGTRLTVL.

The V and J genes are TRBV7-8 and TRBJ1-1, with a possible D match to TRBD1 (6 bases). CDR1 SGHVS and CDR2 FQNEAQ come from the germline V gene. The V and J ends lost 4 bases and 0 bases respectively, with 9 bases between them. The CDR3 spans 14 residues. The chain's CDR3 is CASSWGGMNTEAFF. In DNA form, the CDR3 reads TGTGCCAGCAGCTGGGGGGGCATGAACACTGAAGCTTTCTTT.

The genes are TRBV27 and TRBJ1-5, with 9 bases lining up with TRBD1. Trimming removed 5 bases from V and 4 bases from J; junction bases left unmatched: 6. The CDR3 loop spans 15 amino acids. Germline V CDR1 and CDR2: MNHEY, SMNVEV (reference sequence). The CDR3, as DNA: TGTGCCAGCAGTCTCGACAGGGGGGCAAATCAGCCCCAGCATTTT. It codes for CASSLDRGANQPQHF.

This chain connects TRBV4-1 to TRBJ1-5; 8 positions agree with TRBD1. V shed 2 bases and J 7 bases; nucleotides not matched to a gene: 7. Germline CDR1 MGHRA, CDR2 YSYEKL. The CDR3 extends over 15 amino acids. Here the CDR3 reads CASSQPDRDGQPQHF. Here the CDR3 DNA reads TGCGCCAGCAGCCAACCGGACAGGGACGGACAGCCCCAGCATTTT.

This rearrangement joins TRBV5-1 to TRBJ2-2, with D perhaps matching TRBD1 or TRBD2 (5 bases each). The germline V gene has CDR1 SGHRS and CDR2 YFSETQ. V gave up 9 bases and J gave up 3 bases, with 18 bases separating them. This CDR3 comprises 15 residues. The CDR3 sequence: CATEAEVGDTGELFF. DNA for the CDR3: TGCGCCACCGAAGCGGAAGTGGGGGACACCGGGGAGCTGTTTTTT.

The chain links TRBV5-1 to TRBJ2-3, with TRBD2 identical over 11 bases. This CDR3 contains 17 residues. Germline trimming cut 0 bases from V and 6 bases from J; bases unmatched to any gene: 9. The V gene's germline CDR1 is SGHRS and CDR2 YFSETQ. CDR3 DNA: TGCGCCAGCAGCTTGGGGCTAGCGGGAGGCCTCTCCGATACGCAGTATTTT. It codes for CASSLGLAGGLSDTQYF.

A remark on this clone: Other DNA sequences in the same sample also yield this CDR3. The chain uses TRBV15 and TRBJ2-3; no definite D call. V lost 0 bases and J lost 4, with 8 bases in between. In germline, CDR1 is LNHNV, CDR2 YYDKDF (reference sequence). The CDR3 covers 14 residues. The CDR3 nucleotides are TGTGCCACCAGCAGAGATCGCCTTCCAGATACGCAGTATTTT. Translating gives CATSRDRLPDTQYF.

This clone was recorded only once. V gene TRBV6-1 combines with J gene TRBJ2-5, with D possibly being TRBD1 or TRBD2 (5 bases each). From germline, CDR1 is MNHNS and CDR2 SASEGT. V gave up 4 bases and J gave up 2 bases, with 11 bases separating them. The CDR3 is made up of 14 amino acids. The CDR3 reads CASSALAGQETQYF. For the CDR3, the DNA is TGTGCCAGCAGTGCCCTAGCAGGGCAAGAGACCCAGTACTTC.

J is TRBJ2-5 and V is TRBV10-3; D is perhaps TRBD1 or TRBD2 (5 bases each). Between the trimmed V and J ends, which lost 1 base and 2 bases, there was a span of 8 bases. The CDR3 is 14 residues long. Germline CDR1 and CDR2: ENHRY and SYGVKD. The CDR3 region has the DNA TGTGCCATCAGTGAGTGGGGGAATCAAGAGACCCAGTACTTC. It encodes CAISEWGNQETQYF.

J is TRBJ2-7 and V is TRBV18; 7 bases fit TRBD1. Trimming removed 2 bases from V and 2 bases from J; junction bases left unmatched: 6. The germline gives CDR1 KGHSH, CDR2 LQKENI. CDR3 size: 15 residues. The CDR3 sequence is CASSPGTDRTYEQYF. The CDR3, as DNA: TGTGCCAGCTCACCAGGGACAGACCGTACCTACGAGCAGTACTTC.

This clone has a single count. This chain joins TRBV27 and TRBJ2-7; 13 positions agree with TRBD2. Trimming removed 2 bases from V and 4 bases from J; junction bases left unmatched: 2. The CDR3 consists of 15 residues. Germline CDR1 reads MNHEY; CDR2 reads SMNVEV (reference sequence). CDR3 DNA: TGTGCCAGCAGTTTAAGGACTAGCGGGAGATACGAGCAGTACTTC. Translated: CASSLRTSGRYEQYF.

The CDR3 loop reads CASSERSRGRDGYTF. The CDR3 DNA reads as TGTGCCAGCAGTGAACGAAGCAGGGGGCGCGACGGCTACACCTTC. This chain links TRBV6-1 with TRBJ1-2; TRBD1 matches 8 bases. J lost 8 bases, V lost 2 bases, and 10 bases had no gene match. The CDR3 contains 15 residues. Germline loops: CDR1 MNHNS, CDR2 SASEGT.

The V gene is TRBV19, the J gene TRBJ1-5; D ambiguous. This CDR3 spans 13 amino acids. Germline V gives CDR1 LNHDA, CDR2 SQIVND (reference sequence). The V end was cut by 4 bases, the J end by 7 bases, with 11 bases between. As DNA, the CDR3 is TGTGCCAGTAGTAATCTCGGGCACCAGCCCCAGCATTTT. Encoded protein: CASSNLGHQPQHF.